The clone carrying this T cell receptor beta chain was recorded many times. The source of the sample is a study of T-cell reconstitution after alpha-beta-depleted transplantation in children. The germline V gene encodes CDR1 MNHEY and CDR2 SMNVEV (reference sequence). V was clipped by 6 bases and J by 5 bases; unmatched bases: 6. The CDR3 has 13 amino acids. Researchers prepared the TCRbeta library using unique molecular identifiers, the study reports. Via MiXCR, TCRdb re-called the PCR reads, giving one row per CDR3 protein. The sample yields about 230,000 distinct CDR3 sequences, around 11% seen once.

The receptor comes from a human donor who donated a stem cell graft to a child with acute lymphoblastic leukemia. The rearrangement links TRBV27 to TRBJ2-7, with 8 bases aligning to TRBD2. Sequencing was performed on PBMCs from the stem cell graft donor, taken from the stem cell graft. The CDR3 region is CASRKRENHEQYF. The CDR3 nucleotides read TGTGCCAGCAGGAAGCGGGAGAACCACGAGCAGTACTTC.